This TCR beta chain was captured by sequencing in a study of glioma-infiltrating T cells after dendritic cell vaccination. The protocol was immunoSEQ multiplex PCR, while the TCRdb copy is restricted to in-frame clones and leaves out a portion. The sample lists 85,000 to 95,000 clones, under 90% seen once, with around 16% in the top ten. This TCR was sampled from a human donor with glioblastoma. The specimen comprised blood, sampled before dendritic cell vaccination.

This CDR3 reads CASSLAWQKNTEAFF. DNA of the CDR3: TGCGCCAGCAGCTTGGCGTGGCAGAAGAACACTGAAGCTTTCTTT. This chain links TRBV5-1 with TRBJ1-1; D unclear. Germline lookup yields CDR1 SGHRS and CDR2 YFSETQ. The CDR3 sequence is 15 residues long. Trimming removed 0 bases from V and 1 base from J, with 10 bases in between.